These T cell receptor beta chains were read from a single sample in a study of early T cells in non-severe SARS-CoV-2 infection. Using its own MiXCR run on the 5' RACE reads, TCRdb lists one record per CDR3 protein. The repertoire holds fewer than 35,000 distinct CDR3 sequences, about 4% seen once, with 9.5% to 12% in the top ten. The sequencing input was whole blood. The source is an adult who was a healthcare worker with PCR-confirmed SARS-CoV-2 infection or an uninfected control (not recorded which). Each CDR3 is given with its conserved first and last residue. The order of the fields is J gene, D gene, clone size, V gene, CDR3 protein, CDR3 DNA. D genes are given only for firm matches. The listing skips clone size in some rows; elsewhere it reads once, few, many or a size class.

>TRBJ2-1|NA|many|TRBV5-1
CASSFQREQFF
TGCGCCAGCAGCTTCCAGCGGGAGCAGTTCTTC
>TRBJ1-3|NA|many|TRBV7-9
CASSSLDGSGNTIYF
TGTGCCAGCAGTTCCTTGGACGGCTCTGGAAACACCATATATTTT
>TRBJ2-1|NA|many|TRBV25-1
CASSEYNEQFF
TGTGCCAGCAGTGAGTACAATGAGCAGTTCTTC
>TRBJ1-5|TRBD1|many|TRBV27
CASSTGGNSNQPQHF
TGTGCCAGCAGTACAGGGGGGAATAGCAATCAGCCCCAGCATTTT
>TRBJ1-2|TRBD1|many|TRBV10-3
CATGGTGGLYGYTF
TGTGCCACCGGAGGGACAGGGGGCCTTTATGGCTACACCTTC
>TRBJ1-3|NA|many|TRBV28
CASSSPGGSGNTIYF
TGTGCCAGCAGTTCCCCTGGGGGATCTGGAAACACCATATATTTT
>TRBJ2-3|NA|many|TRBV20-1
CSAKERRAADTQYF
TGCAGTGCTAAGGAACGCAGGGCCGCAGATACGCAGTATTTT
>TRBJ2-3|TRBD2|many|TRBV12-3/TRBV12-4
CASSPGLATGTQYF
TGTGCCAGCAGTCCGGGACTAGCGACGGGTACGCAGTATTTT
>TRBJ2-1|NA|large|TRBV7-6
CASSLSGRVEQFF
TGTGCCAGCAGCTTATCTGGCAGGGTTGAGCAGTTCTTC
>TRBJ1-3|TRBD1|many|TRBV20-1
CSAGGTAGNTIYF
TGCAGTGCTGGTGGGACAGCCGGAAACACCATATATTTT
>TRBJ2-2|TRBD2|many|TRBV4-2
CASSQDGRDGELFF
TGTGCCAGCAGCCAAGATGGGAGGGACGGGGAGCTGTTTTTT
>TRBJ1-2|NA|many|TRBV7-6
CASSLEEGFFYGYTF
TGTGCCAGCAGCTTAGAAGAAGGGTTTTTCTATGGCTACACCTTC
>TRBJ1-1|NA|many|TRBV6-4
CASGDRLNTEAFF
TGTGCCAGCGGTGACAGGCTGAACACTGAAGCTTTCTTT
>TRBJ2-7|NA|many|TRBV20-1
CSALTGPETYEQYF
TGCAGTGCTTTGACAGGCCCTGAGACCTACGAGCAGTACTTC
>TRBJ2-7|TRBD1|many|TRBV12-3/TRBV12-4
CASSKDRAYEQYF
TGTGCCAGCAGCAAGGACAGGGCCTACGAGCAGTACTTC
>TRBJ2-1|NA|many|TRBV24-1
CATSDLGTNEQFF
TGTGCCACCAGTGATTTGGGCACCAATGAGCAGTTCTTC
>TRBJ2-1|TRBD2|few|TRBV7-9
CASSSTSGRGAYNEQFF
TGTGCCAGCAGCTCGACTAGCGGGAGAGGTGCCTACAATGAGCAGTTCTTC
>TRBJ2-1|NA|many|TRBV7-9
CASSLDVYEQFF
TGTGCCAGCAGCTTGGACGTATATGAGCAGTTCTTC
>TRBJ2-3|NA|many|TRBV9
CASSVAQGPREDTQYF
TGTGCCAGCAGCGTAGCCCAGGGTCCGAGAGAAGATACGCAGTATTTT
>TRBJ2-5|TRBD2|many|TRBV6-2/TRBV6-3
CASSRLAGVTETQYF
TGTGCCAGCAGTCGACTAGCGGGAGTTACGGAGACCCAGTACTTC
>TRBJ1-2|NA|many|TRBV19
CASSPENNYGYTF
TGTGCCAGTAGTCCCGAAAATAACTATGGCTACACCTTC
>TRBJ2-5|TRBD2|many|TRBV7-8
CASSLGIRASGKIQETQYF
TGTGCCAGCAGCTTAGGAATTCGGGCTAGCGGAAAAATCCAAGAGACCCAGTACTTC
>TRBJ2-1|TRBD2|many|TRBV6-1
CASSSLTRGSLNEQFF
TGTGCCAGCAGTTCCCTTACTCGCGGGAGTCTCAATGAGCAGTTCTTC
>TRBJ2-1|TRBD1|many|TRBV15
CATSREGGPRQGQFF
TGTGCCACCAGCAGAGAGGGCGGCCCCCGACAGGGGCAGTTCTTC
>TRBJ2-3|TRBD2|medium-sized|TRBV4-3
CASSWTSGRADTQYF
TGCGCCAGCAGCTGGACTAGCGGGAGGGCAGATACGCAGTATTTT
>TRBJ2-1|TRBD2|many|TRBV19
CASSIAGGVNEQFF
TGTGCCAGTAGTATCGCGGGAGGTGTGAATGAGCAGTTCTTC
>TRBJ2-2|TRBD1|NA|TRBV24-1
CATSDSGQGVTGELFF
TGTGCCACCAGTGATTCTGGACAGGGGGTCACCGGGGAGCTGTTTTTT
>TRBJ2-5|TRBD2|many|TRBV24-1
CATSDPLAGGPETQYF
TGTGCCACCAGTGATCCTCTAGCGGGAGGCCCCGAGACCCAGTACTTC
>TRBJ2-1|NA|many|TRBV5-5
CASSLVGGTYNEQFF
TGTGCCAGCAGCTTGGTTGGCGGGACCTACAATGAGCAGTTCTTC
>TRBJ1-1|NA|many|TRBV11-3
CASSLDYNEAFF
TGTGCCAGCAGCTTAGACTATAATGAAGCTTTCTTT
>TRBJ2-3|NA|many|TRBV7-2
CASSLELTGADTQYF
TGTGCCAGCAGCTTAGAGTTGACGGGGGCAGATACGCAGTATTTT
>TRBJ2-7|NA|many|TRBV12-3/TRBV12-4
CASSQLLARYEQYF
TGTGCCAGCAGCCAGTTATTGGCACGCTACGAGCAGTACTTC
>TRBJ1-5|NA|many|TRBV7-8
CASSPQVVGNQPQHF
TGTGCCAGCAGTCCACAGGTCGTGGGCAATCAGCCCCAGCATTTT